The 3 T cell receptor beta chains listed next were all sequenced from one sample in a study of spatial heterogeneity in lung cancer. As for time point: sample taken at primary tumor resection. Extraction of whole RNA from tumor, nontumor lung or frozen PBMC preceded unsorted sequencing. TCRdb passed the 5' RACE reads through MiXCR, listing each CDR3 protein once. The table lists approximately 82,000 distinct CDR3 sequences, over 10% of them singletons, with 4.6% in the top ten. The sample in question was PBMCs, obtained at surgery. These receptors were obtained from a male donor with early-stage non-small cell lung cancer.

Only a few counts were recorded for this clonotype. This chain links TRBV30 with TRBJ1-5; a possible D gene is TRBD1 (6 bases). The CDR3 loop spans 14 amino acids. Trimming cost V 0 bases and J 6 bases, with 12 bases left between them. Germline assignment: CDR1 GTSNPN and CDR2 SVGIG (reference sequence). The CDR3 sequence is CAWSVRTAIQPQHF. Here the CDR3 DNA reads TGTGCCTGGAGTGTACGGACAGCCATTCAGCCCCAGCATTTT.

This clonotype came up a few times. The rearrangement uses TRBV5-4 and TRBJ2-1, with TRBD2 matching 9 bases. CDR3 length equals 15 residues. Germline V gene lookup returns CDR1 SGHNT and CDR2 YYREEE (reference sequence). The V gene end was trimmed by 4 bases and the J gene end by 4 bases; junction bases not matched to a gene: 6. The CDR3 loop is CASSPLAGSYNEQFF. The CDR3 coding sequence is TGTGCCAGCAGCCCTCTAGCGGGATCTTACAATGAGCAGTTCTTC.

The chain links TRBV11-2 to TRBJ2-5; the match to TRBD2 covers 9 bases. Germline V gene data show CDR1 as SGHAT and CDR2 as FQNNGV. Unmatched junction bases numbered 13, after V lost 5 bases and J lost 3 bases. The CDR3 runs to 17 residues. The CDR3 bases are TGTGCCAGCAGCCTGGAGTTGGCGGGGGGGCCGAAAGAGACCCAGTACTTC. Amino acids: CASSLELAGGPKETQYF.